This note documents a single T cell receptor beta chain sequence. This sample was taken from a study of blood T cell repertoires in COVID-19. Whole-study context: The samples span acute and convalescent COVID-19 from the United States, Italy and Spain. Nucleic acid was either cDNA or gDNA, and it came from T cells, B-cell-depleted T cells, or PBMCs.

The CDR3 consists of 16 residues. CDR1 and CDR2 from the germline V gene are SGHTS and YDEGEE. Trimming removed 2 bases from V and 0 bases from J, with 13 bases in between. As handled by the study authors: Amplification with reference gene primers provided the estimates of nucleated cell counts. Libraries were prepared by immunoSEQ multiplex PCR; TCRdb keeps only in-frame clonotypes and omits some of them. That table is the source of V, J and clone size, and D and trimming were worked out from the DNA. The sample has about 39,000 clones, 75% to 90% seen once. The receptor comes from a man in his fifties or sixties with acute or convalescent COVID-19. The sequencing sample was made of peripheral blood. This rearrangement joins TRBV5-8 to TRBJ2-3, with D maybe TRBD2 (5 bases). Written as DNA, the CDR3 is TGTGCCAGCAGCTTTTGGACTGTTACTAGCACAGATACGCAGTATTTT. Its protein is CASSFWTVTSTDTQYF.